Shown below are 28 T cell receptor beta chains from a single sample sequenced in a study of T-cell memory formation after mild COVID-19. TCRdb re-derived calls from the 5' RACE reads in MiXCR, one entry per CDR3 protein. The data hold about 12,000 distinct CDR3 sequences, with about 15% observed a single time. The sample comprised PBMCs or a T cell subset sorted from them (not recorded which). The source of these receptors is a man aged 18 to 29 who had mild COVID-19 (a few samples of this study predate the infection). Cell type and time point are not known.

The chain uses TRBV9 and TRBJ2-7, with D uncertain. The V gene lost 0 bases and the J gene lost 1 base, with 14 bases spanning the gap. CDR1 and CDR2 (germline): SGDLS, YYNGEE. CDR3 length: 16 residues. The CDR3 loop reads CASSVGPARGSYEQYF. The CDR3 DNA reads TGTGCCAGCAGCGTAGGGCCAGCGCGAGGATCCTACGAGCAGTACTTC. Combining the CDR3 with reference TRBV9 and TRBJ2-7 gives the whole variable domain DSGVTQTPKHLITATGQRVTLRCSPRSGDLSVYWYQQSLDQGLQFLIQYYNGEERAKGNILERFSAQQFPDLHSELNLSSLELGDSALYFCASSVGPARGSYEQYFGPGTRLTVT.

In this sample, this clonotype turned up a few times. The V call is TRBV11-2, the J call TRBJ2-1; 8 bases are a match to TRBD2. Trimming at V came to 5 bases and at J to 2 bases, leaving 17 bases not matched to a gene. The CDR3 runs to 19 residues. CDR1 and CDR2 (germline): SGHAT, FQNNGV. The CDR3 region has the DNA TGTGCCAGCAGCCCACTATTATTGGGGACTAGTCGGCCCTACAATGAGCAGTTCTTC. Its translation: CASSPLLLGTSRPYNEQFF.

The table lists this clonotype with many counts. This chain links TRBV5-1 with TRBJ2-5, with 11 bases fitting TRBD1. This CDR3 region has 13 residues. The V gene's germline CDR1 is SGHRS and CDR2 YFSETQ. Trimming took 7 bases from V and 5 from J; bases not matched to a gene: 4. CDR3 DNA: TGCGCCAGCCGGACAGGGGGCCATGAGACCCAGTACTTC. Protein product: CASRTGGHETQYF. The variable domain in full, with the rest retrieved from reference TRBV5-1 and TRBJ2-5, is KAGVTQTPRYLIKTRGQQVTLSCSPISGHRSVSWYQQTPGQGLQFLFEYFSETQRNKGNFPGRFSGRQFSNSRSEMNVSTLELGDSALYLCASRTGGHETQYFGPGTRLLVL.

The chain links TRBV20-1 to TRBJ2-7, with 8 bases aligning to TRBD1. Germline V CDR1 and CDR2: DFQATT, SNEGSKA (reference sequence). The trim removed 5 bases at V and 2 bases at J, leaving 11 bases unmatched. The CDR3 has 15 amino acids. The CDR3: CSAGPLGQVAYEQYF. CDR3 nucleotide sequence: TGCAGTGCTGGACCCCTGGGACAGGTAGCCTACGAGCAGTACTTC.

This clonotype was seen more than once but under ten times. CDR3 in amino acids: CASSGPGLALYNEQFF. The DNA for the CDR3 is TGTGCCAGCAGCGGACCAGGACTAGCGCTTTACAATGAGCAGTTCTTC. The chain couples TRBV9 to TRBJ2-1, with 9 bases aligning to TRBD2. The CDR3 has 16 amino acids. Germline CDR1 SGDLS, CDR2 YYNGEE. V lost 3 bases to trimming and J lost 4 bases; unmatched junction nucleotides: 8.

The rearrangement joins TRBV6-2 or TRBV6-3 to TRBJ1-5; D is uncertain. V was shortened by 8 bases and J by 1 base, with 6 bases between the two germline ends. The CDR3 sequence is 12 residues long. Germline-derived CDR1 and CDR2 are MNHEY and SVGEGT. The DNA for the CDR3 is TGTGCCAGCGGAACCAGCAATCAGCCCCAGCATTTT. This gives the protein CASGTSNQPQHF.

The table lists this clonotype with many counts. The rearrangement joins TRBV6-2 or TRBV6-3 to TRBJ2-7, with 7 positions matching TRBD2. The CDR3 runs to 14 residues. Germline V gene sequence: CDR1 MNHEY, CDR2 SVGEGT. V shed 6 bases and J 3 bases; nucleotides not matched to a gene: 8. The CDR3, as DNA: TGTGCCAGCAGCCCTACCGGGGAGGGCTACGAGCAGTACGTC. Its translation is CASSPTGEGYEQYV.

This clonotype came up a few times. V usage is TRBV4-2 and J usage is TRBJ2-5; 7 nucleotides align to TRBD1. Germline V gene lookup returns CDR1 LGHNA and CDR2 YNFKEQ. Trimming cost V 3 bases and J 2 bases; bases outside gene matches: 6. CDR3 length: 15 amino acids. The CDR3 loop reads CASSQRGGGQETQYF. The CDR3 DNA reads TGTGCCAGCAGCCAGCGAGGGGGCGGACAAGAGACCCAGTACTTC.

This clonotype showed up many times. V and J are TRBV27 and TRBJ2-7; TRBD2 matches at 13 bases. This CDR3 is 15 amino acids long. Germline values: CDR1 MNHEY, CDR2 SMNVEV (reference sequence). The trim removed 6 bases at V and 4 bases at J, leaving 6 bases unmatched. CDR3 region: CASSLGTSGVYEQYF. Here the CDR3 DNA reads TGTGCCAGCAGCCTTGGGACTAGCGGGGTGTACGAGCAGTACTTC.

This clonotype appeared many times. The chain joins TRBV28 to TRBJ2-1; D may be TRBD2 (5 bases). CDR1 and CDR2 (germline): MDHEN, SYDVKM. This CDR3 contains 15 residues. Between the trimmed V and J ends, which lost 7 bases and 4 bases, there was a span of 17 bases. In DNA form, the CDR3 reads TGTGCCAGCACCCTGTACCGGGGTGGGTACAATGAGCAGTTCTTC. Residues: CASTLYRGGYNEQFF.

This clonotype was counted a few times. The J gene is TRBJ1-2, the V gene TRBV5-6, with unresolved D. The CDR3 is 14 amino acids. Trimming left V 4 bases short and J 8 bases short, with 18 bases between. Germline CDR1 and CDR2: SGHDT and YYEEEE. The CDR3 DNA follows: TGTGCCAGCAGCCTAGGACGATTACCGGGCGGCTACACCTTC. It yields the protein CASSLGRLPGGYTF.

This clonotype was counted at least ten times. The chain couples TRBV14 to TRBJ2-1; 8 bases are a match to TRBD2. CDR1 SGHDN and CDR2 FVKESK come from the germline V gene. The junction had 16 bases not matched to a gene; V was cut back by 4 bases and J by 2 bases. The CDR3 sequence is 19 residues long. The CDR3 reads CASSRPEGSGVSPYNEQFF. For the CDR3, the DNA is TGTGCCAGCAGCCGCCCGGAGGGTAGCGGGGTTTCGCCCTACAATGAGCAGTTCTTC.

Notes on this clonotype: A much larger clone lies one base from this, so it may be a read error. The chain carries TRBV20-1 and TRBJ2-3; 8 bases line up with TRBD2. The CDR3 extends over 15 amino acids. The germline V gene encodes CDR1 DFQATT and CDR2 SNEGSKA (reference sequence). CDR3 amino acids: CNAPFQAGDTDTQYF. The CDR3 region has the DNA TGCAATGCTCCATTCCAAGCGGGGGACACAGATACGCAGTATTTT.

This clonotype was recorded at least ten times. CDR3 DNA sequence: TGTGCCAGCAGGCCGCTCGCATCAGGGGCGGCCGGGGAGCTGTTTTTT. Its translation is CASRPLASGAAGELFF. This rearrangement joins TRBV6-5 to TRBJ2-2; TRBD1 might be the D (6 bases). This CDR3 has 16 amino acids. CDR1 is MNHEY, CDR2 SVGAGI, per germline. Trimming left V 6 bases short and J 6 bases short, with 20 bases between.

This clonotype was seen repeatedly, ten times or more. The J gene is TRBJ1-6, the V gene TRBV27; maybe TRBD1 (5 bases). V lost 4 bases, J lost 7 bases, and 11 bases lay in between. This CDR3 region has 14 residues. Germline CDR1 MNHEY, CDR2 SMNVEV (reference sequence). CDR3 in amino acids: CASSWRGENSPLHF. In nucleotides, the CDR3 is TGTGCCAGCAGTTGGAGGGGCGAAAATTCACCCCTCCACTTT.

V and J are TRBV20-1 and TRBJ2-1, with D maybe TRBD2 (6 bases). V was shortened by 7 bases and J by 4 bases, with 20 bases between the two germline ends. The CDR3 length is 15 residues. Germline assignment: CDR1 DFQATT and CDR2 SNEGSKA (reference sequence). This CDR3 reads CSVQSGPAVYNEQFF. The CDR3 DNA is TGCAGTGTTCAGAGCGGGCCTGCGGTATACAATGAGCAGTTCTTC.

This clonotype came up many times. This chain uses TRBV9 with TRBJ2-1; the D is unclear. The germline V gene encodes CDR1 SGDLS and CDR2 YYNGEE. This CDR3 has 16 amino acids. V dropped 0 bases and J dropped 0 bases, with 10 bases sitting between them. The CDR3: CASSVAVRSSYNEQFF. The CDR3 nucleotides are TGTGCCAGCAGCGTAGCTGTGCGTAGCTCCTACAATGAGCAGTTCTTC.

The chain carries TRBV7-9 and TRBJ2-3, with TRBD1 identical over 10 bases. Per germline, CDR1 SEHNR and CDR2 FQNEAQ (reference sequence). J was trimmed by 4 bases and V by 6 bases; bases with no gene match: 7. The CDR3 contains 15 residues. CDR3 DNA: TGTGCCAGCAGTCGACAGGGGGCAATCTCAGATACGCAGTATTTT. Residues: CASSRQGAISDTQYF.

This clonotype was counted many times. The rearrangement joins TRBV5-1 to TRBJ2-7; the D gene is possibly TRBD1 (6 bases). CDR3 length: 13 amino acids. The ends were cut back, 1 base at V and 5 bases at J, with 10 bases in the middle. The germline V gene encodes CDR1 SGHRS and CDR2 YFSETQ. The CDR3 DNA is TGCGCCAGCAGCTTGCGACCAGGGGACGAGCAGTACGTC. This sequence encodes CASSLRPGDEQYV.

This clonotype occurred a few times. CDR3: CASSHERTSYNEQFF. The CDR3 nucleotides read TGTGCCAGCAGCCACGAAAGAACTAGCTACAATGAGCAGTTCTTC. V usage is TRBV7-8 and J usage is TRBJ2-1; D possibly corresponds to TRBD2 (5 bases). Germline V gene lookup returns CDR1 SGHVS and CDR2 FQNEAQ. The CDR3 consists of 15 residues. V lost 5 bases and J lost 3, with 14 bases in between.

This sequence joins TRBV6-5 and TRBJ1-5; D is perhaps TRBD1 (5 bases). CDR1 and CDR2 from the germline V gene are MNHEY and SVGAGI. The CDR3 is 15 residues long. V lost 9 bases, J lost 5 bases, and 20 bases lay in between. The CDR3 region is CASQTQFRGYQPQHF. In DNA, the CDR3 is TGTGCCAGTCAGACGCAGTTCCGGGGGTATCAGCCCCAGCATTTT.

This clonotype was observed many times. The chain combines TRBV7-2 with TRBJ2-5; 14 nucleotides line up with TRBD2. The CDR3 covers 15 residues. Germline values: CDR1 SGHTA, CDR2 FQGNSA. With 4 bases clipped from V and 5 bases from J, the junction kept 3 bases outside the gene matches. The DNA of the CDR3 is TGTGCCAGCAGCTGGGGACTAGCGGGGGCGGAGACCCAGTACTTC. Its protein is CASSWGLAGAETQYF. The complete variable domain, with remaining parts taken from reference TRBV7-2 and TRBJ2-5, reads GAGVSQSPSNKVTEKGKDVELRCDPISGHTALYWYRQSLGQGLEFLIYFQGNSAPDKSGLPSDRFSAERTGGSVSTLTIQRTQQEDSAVYLCASSWGLAGAETQYFGPGTRLLVL.

This chain links TRBV6-2 or TRBV6-3 with TRBJ1-2; a possible D gene is TRBD1 (5 bases). The ends were cut back, 6 bases at V and 7 bases at J, with 18 bases in the middle. Germline V gene sequence: CDR1 MNHEY, CDR2 SVGEGT. This CDR3 comprises 14 residues. The CDR3 reads CASSPAHYRRGYTF. CDR3 coding DNA: TGTGCCAGCAGCCCTGCCCATTACAGGCGTGGCTACACCTTC.

This clonotype appeared many times. The CDR3 DNA sequence: TGTGCCACCAGCAAGGGGGACAGGGGGACCTATGGCTACACCTTC. Residues: CATSKGDRGTYGYTF. This rearrangement joins TRBV15 to TRBJ1-2; 11 bases are shared with TRBD1. Germline loops: CDR1 LNHNV, CDR2 YYDKDF (reference sequence). This CDR3 comprises 15 residues. V dropped 4 bases and J dropped 4; count of bases not matched to a gene: 5.

This clonotype was seen ten or more times. V and J are TRBV7-9 and TRBJ2-7, with D perhaps matching TRBD2 (7 bases). CDR3 length: 14 residues. Trimming cost V 1 base and J 10 bases, with 17 bases left between them. Looked up from germline, CDR1 is SEHNR and CDR2 is FQNEAQ (reference sequence). The CDR3, as DNA: TGTGCCAGCAGCTTAGGGGAGGGGACACTATTTCAGTACGTC. Translation gives CASSLGEGTLFQYV.

This clonotype came up many times. The chain employs TRBV10-1 and TRBJ1-6, with D perhaps TRBD1 (6 bases). This CDR3 is built from 15 residues. V shed 7 bases and J shed 7 bases, with 17 bases lying between them. Germline V CDR1 and CDR2: WNHNN, SYGVQD (reference sequence). Here the CDR3 DNA reads TGCGCCAGCACTGTCCGAACAGGGTGGAATTCACCCCTCCACTTT. Residues: CASTVRTGWNSPLHF.

This clonotype was detected ten times or more. V and J are TRBV6-5 and TRBJ2-1; the match to TRBD2 covers 11 bases. Per the germline V gene, CDR1 is MNHEY and CDR2 is SVGAGI. J was trimmed by 7 bases and V by 1 base; bases with no gene match: 3. This CDR3 is 15 amino acids long. The DNA of the CDR3 is TGTGCCAGCAGTTACTTACTAGCGGGGGTGAATGAGCAGTTCTTC. It specifies CASSYLLAGVNEQFF.

This clonotype was counted ten times or more. V and J are TRBV12-3 or TRBV12-4 and TRBJ1-3; D ambiguous. With 2 bases removed from V and 3 bases from J, the gap between germline ends came to 11 bases. The CDR3 contains 15 residues. CDR3 in amino acids: CASSLRIGGGNTIYF. In DNA, the CDR3 is TGTGCCAGCAGTTTACGTATCGGCGGTGGAAACACCATATATTTT.